This TCR beta chain was identified in a study of Graves' ophthalmopathy and Graves' hyperthyroidism. Overall study findings and caveats: The model reached 70% to 71% sensitivity and approximately 72% specificity for predicting ophthalmopathy progression.

The V end lost 1 base, the J end lost 4 bases, and 11 bases lay between the germline ends. Germline assignment: CDR1 SGHDT and CDR2 YYEEEE. The CDR3 is 15 amino acids. Details on this clonotype: The antigen is undetermined.

From RNA, the CDR3 regions of TCR beta chains were amplified and sequenced. HTBI primers served in a first-round RT-PCR, which a second-round multiplex PCR followed. TCRdb re-analysed the multiplex PCR reads in MiXCR, keeping a single row per CDR3 protein. The profile shows approximately 1.2 million distinct CDR3 sequences, about two fifths of them singletons. This chain links TRBV5-6 with TRBJ2-2; possible D gene TRBD2, 5 bases. The sequence derives from an adult man with Graves' hyperthyroidism. The sequencing sample was made of peripheral blood or thyroid tissue (not recorded which). CDR3 region: CASSLTGIPTGELFF. The CDR3 nucleotides are TGTGCCAGCAGCTTGACCGGGATACCCACCGGGGAGCTGTTTTTT.